This T cell receptor beta chain was identified in a study of T cells in Graves' hyperthyroidism and ophthalmopathy. Germline CDR1 LGHDT, CDR2 YNNKEL (reference sequence). This CDR3 spans 15 amino acids. RNA transcripts were the template for amplifying TCR beta CDR3 regions. The TCR CDR3 was amplified in a first-round RT-PCR using the HTBI primer set. TCRdb itself ran the multiplex PCR reads through MiXCR, one entry per CDR3 protein. The repertoire holds around 560,000 distinct CDR3 sequences, with 16% as singletons. Details on this clonotype: A read error may account for a junction end that differs from germline.

The clonotype comes from a woman between 18 and 30 years old with Graves' hyperthyroidism. The chain employs TRBV3-1 and TRBJ2-7; 10 positions match TRBD1. Sequencing input: blood. In nucleotides, the CDR3 is TGTGCCAGCAGCCAAGTTAGGACAGGGGGAGGCGAGCGGTACTTC. Translating it yields CASSQVRTGGGERYF.